The subject of this entry is one T cell receptor (beta chain). Its specific antigen is unknown. The listed sequencing device is NextSeq 550. The Human TCR Profiling Kit (MiLaboratory) was used to prepare UMI-labeled 5' RACE TRB cDNA libraries. The full amount of extracted RNA was used for cDNA synthesis, and the full amount of resulting cDNA was used for PCR amplification. Libraries were prepared in parallel using an identical number of PCR cycles. Per the authors' processing: MIGEC and MiXCR extracted about 50,000 +/- 10,000 unique UMI-labeled TRB cDNA molecules per library, requiring at least two reads per UMI. On average, each library contained approximately 40,000 +/- 10,000 functional in-frame TRB CDR3 nucleotide clonotypes without stop codons. After downsampling to 5000 UMI-labeled TRB molecules per sample, diversity metrics such as normalized Shannon-Wiener and Chao1 were calculated in VDJtools. VDJtools was used to calculate clonotype-size-weighted physicochemical properties of the central five CDR3 residues, namely interaction energy, strength, volume and Kidera factor 4. TCRdb reprocessed the reads and assigns one entry to each CDR3 protein sequence, leaving out DNA. The V and J calls were determined by TCRdb, not by the authors. In this sample's table one finds around 160,000 distinct CDR3 sequences. The ten largest clonotypes hold 0.25% to 0.3% of the sample.

The CDR3 contains 11 residues, cysteine and phenylalanine counted. No DNA is recorded. As encoded in the germline V gene (reference sequence), CDR1 is LNHDA while CDR2 is SQIVND. The sample comes from a study of CXCR3-negative and CXCR3-positive naive CD8 T cells (dated by TCRdb to 2018 to 2020). About the study as a whole: In total, around 140 million TRB reads were obtained, corresponding to roughly 1.5 +/- 0.3 million reads per library. Diversity and physicochemical repertoire analyses covered about a dozen donors pooled from two independent experiments. TRBV-TRBJ cluster analysis included naive subsets from 5 donors and memory cells from 3 donors. General conclusions and limits of the study: TRBV-TRBJ usage was similar between naive CXCR3-negative and CXCR3-positive cells from the same donor, while memory cells showed distinct patterns. Comparably high repertoire diversity was found in both naive subsets, whereas much lower repertoire diversity was found in memory CD8+ T cells. TRB CDR3s from CXCR3-positive naive cells showed higher hydrophobicity (lower Kidera factor 4), lower energy, and higher strength and volume indices than CXCR3-negative naive cells. Freshly isolated PBMCs were used for most assays because CXCR3 expression partially decreased after cryopreservation. Because surface CD5, which is linked to self-reactivity in mice, was comparable between the naive subsets, TCR interaction strength was also inferred from TRB CDR3 physicochemical properties.

Each CD8+ T cell subset was flow-sorted in triplicate, with fewer than 350,000 cells per subset placed directly into RLT lysis buffer. To exclude memory contaminants, naive CD8+ T cells were stringently defined as CD45RO-CCR7+CD27+CD95-. Peripheral blood mononuclear cells were isolated from buffy coats by standard density gradient centrifugation. A FACSAria III was used to flow-sort naive CXCR3-negative and CXCR3-positive CD8+ T cells. An RNeasy Mini Kit was used to extract total RNA from the sorted cells. The sequence was collected from a human donor in good health. Some clones in this sample may be carry-over from other donors' samples. The receptor chain draws on TRBV19 and TRBJ2-7. Sequenced input: naive CXCR3+ CD8+ T cells from blood. The sample's cell subset or site label is to be understood as: CD45RO-CCR7+CD27+CD95- naive CD8+ T cells expressing CXCR3 (TNR3+). For the CDR3, the sequence is CASSDNYEQYF.